This TCR beta chain comes out of a study of blood T cell repertoires in COVID-19. Turning to the study itself: Whether acute or convalescent, the COVID-19 samples came from the United States, Italy and Spain. The cDNA or gDNA used as material had been derived from T cells, B-cell-depleted T cells, or PBMCs.

In the authors' methods: The authors estimated nucleated cell counts from reference gene primer amplification. The table came from immunoSEQ multiplex PCR; TCRdb's copy has only in-frame clones and leaves some out. Clone size and V and J calls were adopted from that table, with D and trimming inferred from the DNA. This table holds about 160,000 clones, approximately 80% found once. Germline V gene data show CDR1 as ENHRY and CDR2 as SYGVKD. V was pared by 4 bases and J by 2 bases, with 8 bases between. There are 13 residues in the CDR3. The sample taken for sequencing was peripheral blood. The chain carries TRBV10-3 and TRBJ1-2; D call uncertain. This receptor was identified in a woman older than 75 with active or convalescent COVID-19. This CDR3 reads CAISVEVNYGYTF. DNA for the CDR3: TGTGCCATCAGTGTGGAGGTCAACTATGGCTACACCTTC.